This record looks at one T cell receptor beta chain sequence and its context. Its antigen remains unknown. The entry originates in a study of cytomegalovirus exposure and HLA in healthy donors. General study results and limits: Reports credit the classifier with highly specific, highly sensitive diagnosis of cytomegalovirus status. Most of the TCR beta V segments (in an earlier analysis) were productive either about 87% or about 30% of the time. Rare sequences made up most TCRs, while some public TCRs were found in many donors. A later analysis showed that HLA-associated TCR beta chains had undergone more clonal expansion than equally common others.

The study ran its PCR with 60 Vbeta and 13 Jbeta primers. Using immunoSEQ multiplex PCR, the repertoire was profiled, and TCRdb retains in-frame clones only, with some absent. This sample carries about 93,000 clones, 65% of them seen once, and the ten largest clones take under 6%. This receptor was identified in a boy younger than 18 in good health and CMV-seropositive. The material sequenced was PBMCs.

The CDR3 spells CASSQRQGITEAFF. CDR3 sequence (DNA): TGTGCCAGCAGCCAACGACAGGGCATCACTGAAGCTTTCTTT. The gene calls are TRBV5-4 and TRBJ1-1, with 7 bases lining up with TRBD1. The trim removed 4 bases at V and 4 bases at J, leaving 7 bases unmatched. The CDR3 contains 14 residues. The germline CDR1 and CDR2 sequences are SGHNT and YYREEE (reference sequence).